This T cell receptor (beta chain) was obtained from a study of blood T cells in healthy people across ages. Turning to the study itself: Researchers report that template switching captured about one barcoded beta molecule per two T cells.

Together with a sample-barcoded 5' primer, a J-beta primer mix was included in a second PCR lasting about 6 to 12 cycles. Every cDNA molecule bore a tag from a template-switch adaptor containing 12 random nucleotides. All samples gave at least 3 million CDR3-containing paired-end reads. MiXCR, run by TCRdb on the 5' RACE reads, gives a single entry per CDR3 protein. Altogether over a million distinct CDR3 sequences are present, about 45% being singletons, with the ten largest covering around 4%. The germline gives CDR1 LGHDT, CDR2 YNNKEL (reference sequence). The CDR3 is made up of 16 amino acids. V gave up 4 bases and J gave up 0 bases, with 15 bases separating them. For every donor, a draw yielded approximately 9.8 milliliters of peripheral blood.

The sequence came from a woman between 18 and 29 years old in good health. Sequenced material: blood. This chain links TRBV3-1 with TRBJ1-2, with D possibly TRBD1 on 5 matching bases. In nucleotides, the CDR3 is TGTGCCAGCAGCCGGCTCGACAGTAAAGCTAACTATGGCTACACCTTC. As protein: CASSRLDSKANYGYTF.